The 6 T cell receptor beta chains below come from one sample, sequenced in a study of CD8 T cells in Susac syndrome. Random hexamers were used to reverse transcribe an amount of roughly 0.5 to 1 ug RNA. A single record per CDR3 protein comes from TCRdb applying MiXCR to the immunoSEQ multiplex PCR reads. The sample carries around 200,000 distinct CDR3 sequences, around 93% recorded once. The sample consisted of CD4+ T cells from PBMCs. These receptor sequences come from a human donor with multiple sclerosis.

The table lists this clonotype with a count of one. The V gene is TRBV12-3 or TRBV12-4, the J gene TRBJ1-1; possible D gene TRBD1, 5 bases. This CDR3 has 14 residues. Trimming removed 1 base from V and 5 bases from J, with 11 bases in between. DNA for the CDR3: TGTGCCAGCAGTTTAGTGGGGGAAGGTACTGAAGCTTTCTTT. Protein sequence: CASSLVGEGTEAFF.

The V and J genes are TRBV12-3 or TRBV12-4 and TRBJ2-7; D is tentatively TRBD1 or TRBD2 (5 bases each). Deletions cut 7 bases from V and 1 base from J, with 14 bases between. The CDR3 totals 14 residues. DNA of the CDR3: TGTGCCAGCACTCTCCCCGGGGCTTCCTACGAGCAGTACTTC. Translating it yields CASTLPGASYEQYF.

The rearrangement uses TRBV5-4 and TRBJ1-5; 7 bases fit TRBD1. Germline V CDR1 and CDR2: SGHNT, YYREEE (reference sequence). The CDR3 is 16 residues long. Trimming removed 1 base from V and 4 bases from J; junction bases left unmatched: 8. The CDR3 region has the DNA TGTGCCAGCAGCTTGTGGTCAGGGGGGGGTAATCAGCCCCAGCATTTT. Translating it yields CASSLWSGGGNQPQHF. Variable domain in full (rest from reference TRBV5-4 and TRBJ1-5): ETGVTQSPTHLIKTRGQQVTLRCSSQSGHNTVSWYQQALGQGPQFIFQYYREEENGRGNFPPRFSGLQFPNYSSELNVNALELDDSALYLCASSLWSGGGNQPQHFGDGTRLSIL.

The rearrangement joins TRBV24-1 to TRBJ2-3; D not resolved. CDR1 is KGHDR, CDR2 SFDVKD, per germline. The germline V and J ends were trimmed by 5 bases and 0 bases, with 2 bases remaining between them. The CDR3 runs 12 residues. For the CDR3, the DNA is TGTGCCACCAGTGGAAGCACAGATACGCAGTATTTT. It is translated as CATSGSTDTQYF.

The chain uses TRBV3-1 and TRBJ2-4; a possible D gene is TRBD2 (6 bases). The CDR3 spans 14 residues. With 1 base removed from V and 8 bases from J, the gap between germline ends came to 12 bases. CDR1 LGHDT and CDR2 YNNKEL come from the germline V gene (reference sequence). CDR3 in amino acids: CASSQGREKDIQYF. The CDR3, as DNA: TGTGCCAGCAGCCAAGGCCGGGAGAAGGACATTCAGTACTTC.

The genes are TRBV29-1 and TRBJ2-1, with 11 bases fitting TRBD2. V shed 6 bases, J shed 1 base, and the junction held 14 bases outside the gene matches. Germline CDR1 is SQVTM and CDR2 is ANQGSEA. This CDR3 has 18 amino acids. The CDR3 DNA reads TGCAGCGTCCTTCGACTAGCGGGGTCCGGCGGGTCCTACAATGAGCAGTTCTTC. Protein product: CSVLRLAGSGGSYNEQFF.